This is a list of T cell receptor beta chains from one sample in a study of OX40 agonist ivuxolimab in advanced cancers. Profiled with immunoSEQ multiplex PCR; TCRdb holds only in-frame clones, not every one. The sample yields about 79,000 clones, 91% seen once. The input for sequencing was CD4+ or CD8+ T cells sorted from blood, taken in a trial of the OX40 agonist ivuxolimab. The receptor source for this set is an adult with an advanced solid tumor such as melanoma, head and neck, liver or kidney cancer. The CDR3 runs from the conserved cysteine through the conserved F or W. Clone size is shown for a subset of rows, as once, few, many or a class of expanded clone.

>-|TRBJ1-4|TRBV5-1
CASSLSNEKLFF
>-|TRBJ2-5|TRBV2
CASSVTSGSGETQYF
>-|TRBJ1-1|TRBV2
CASSQGVPTEAFF
>-|TRBJ2-2|TRBV30
CAWRIPGSTGELFF
>-|-|TRBV10-3
CATHPTETYEQYF
>-|TRBJ2-1|TRBV6-1
CASIERQNAFF
>few|TRBJ1-2|TRBV6-1
CASSEGTGPGGYTF
>once|TRBJ2-1|TRBV7-3
CASSLTLGLAGGPGNEQFF
>-|TRBJ2-1|TRBV30
CAWSAGTRRQFF
>-|TRBJ2-5|TRBV5-1
CASRSGLLQETQYF
>-|TRBJ2-3|TRBV18
CASSPALLMGADTQYF
>-|TRBJ2-7|TRBV5-1
CASSQYPTSGTYEQYF
>-|TRBJ2-1|TRBV5-1
CASSLMQTTYNEQFF
>-|TRBJ2-2|TRBV19
CASSIDWLTGELFF
>-|TRBJ2-2|TRBV4-1
CASSQDRGGTGELFF
>few|TRBJ1-2|TRBV10-2
CASSRDSQGGYTF
>few|TRBJ1-1|TRBV28
CASWGQRTEAFF
>-|TRBJ2-5|TRBV5-1
CASSLSAGGAKTQYF
>-|TRBJ1-2|TRBV2
CASSEDGYYGYTF
>-|TRBJ1-2|TRBV6-5
CASSDGPGGRGYTF
>-|TRBJ2-7|TRBV6-6
CASSRMGLAASYEQYF
>-|TRBJ2-5|TRBV9
CASSGSGSETQYF
>-|TRBJ2-1|TRBV30
CAWSDSFNEQFF
>-|TRBJ2-3|TRBV28
CASSLGQGTDTQYF
>-|TRBJ2-1|TRBV12-5
CASGPYNEQFF
>-|TRBJ1-3|TRBV11-2
CASQGQLSGNTIYF
>-|TRBJ2-3|TRBV11-2
CASSEVLSSSTDTQYF
>-|TRBJ2-7|TRBV6-6
CASSYLGRGGEQYF
>-|TRBJ2-7|TRBV5-8
CASSSQGTYPYEQYF
>once|TRBJ1-2|TRBV30
CAWTGQSNYGYTF
>once|TRBJ1-5|TRBV4-1
CASSQLLENQPQHF
>-|TRBJ2-2|TRBV5-1
CASSREQGGVTGELFF